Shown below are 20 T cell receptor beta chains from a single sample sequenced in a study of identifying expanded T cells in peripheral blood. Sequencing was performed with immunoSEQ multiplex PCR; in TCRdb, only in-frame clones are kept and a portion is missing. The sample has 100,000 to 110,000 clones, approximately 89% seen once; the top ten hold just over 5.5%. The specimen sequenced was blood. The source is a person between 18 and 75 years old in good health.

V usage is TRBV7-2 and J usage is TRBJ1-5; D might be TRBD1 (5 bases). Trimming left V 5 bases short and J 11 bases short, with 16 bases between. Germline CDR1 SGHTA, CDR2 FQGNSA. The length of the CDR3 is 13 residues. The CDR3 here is CASSREGSWAQHF. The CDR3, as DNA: TGTGCCAGCAGCCGAGAGGGGTCGTGGGCCCAGCATTTT.

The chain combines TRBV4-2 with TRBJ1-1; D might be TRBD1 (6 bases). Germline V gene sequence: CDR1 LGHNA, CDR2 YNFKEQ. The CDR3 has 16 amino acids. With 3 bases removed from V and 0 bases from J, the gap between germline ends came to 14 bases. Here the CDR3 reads CASSQETGPMNTEAFF. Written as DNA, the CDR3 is TGTGCCAGCAGCCAGGAGACAGGACCTATGAACACTGAAGCTTTCTTT.

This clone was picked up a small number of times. In nucleotides, the CDR3 is TGTGCCAGCAGCGCCGACAGGGGAGGGAATCAGCCCCAGCATTTT. Its protein is CASSADRGGNQPQHF. The J gene is TRBJ1-5, the V gene TRBV2, with TRBD1 identical over 8 bases. V lost 6 bases and J lost 4; bases outside the gene matches: 8. The CDR3 is made up of 15 amino acids. Germline CDR1 reads SNHLY; CDR2 reads FYNNEI.

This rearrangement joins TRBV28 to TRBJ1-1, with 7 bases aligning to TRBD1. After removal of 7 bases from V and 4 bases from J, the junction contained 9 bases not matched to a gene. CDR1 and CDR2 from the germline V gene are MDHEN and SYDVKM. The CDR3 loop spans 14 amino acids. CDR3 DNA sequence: TGTGCCAGCATAGGGGGCGCGGTGGCCACTGAAGCTTTCTTT. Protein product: CASIGGAVATEAFF.

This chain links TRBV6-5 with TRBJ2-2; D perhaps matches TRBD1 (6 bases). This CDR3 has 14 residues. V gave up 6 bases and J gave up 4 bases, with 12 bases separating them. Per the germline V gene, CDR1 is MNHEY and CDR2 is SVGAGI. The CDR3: CASRPGHTTGELFF. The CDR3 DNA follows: TGTGCCAGCAGGCCGGGACATACCACCGGGGAGCTGTTTTTT.

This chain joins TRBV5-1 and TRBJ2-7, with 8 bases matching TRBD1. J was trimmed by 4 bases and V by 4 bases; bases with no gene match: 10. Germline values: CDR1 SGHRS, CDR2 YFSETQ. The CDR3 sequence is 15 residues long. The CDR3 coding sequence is TGCGCCAGCAGCGCCGCAGGGGGCGCGGAGTACGAGCAGTACTTC. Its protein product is CASSAAGGAEYEQYF.

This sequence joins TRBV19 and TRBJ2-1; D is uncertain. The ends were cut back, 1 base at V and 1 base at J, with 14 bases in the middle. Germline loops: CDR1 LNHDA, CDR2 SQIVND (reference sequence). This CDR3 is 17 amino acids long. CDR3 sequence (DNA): TGTGCCAGTAGTATAGTTTACGGATCTTATTCCTACAATGAGCAGTTCTTC. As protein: CASSIVYGSYSYNEQFF.

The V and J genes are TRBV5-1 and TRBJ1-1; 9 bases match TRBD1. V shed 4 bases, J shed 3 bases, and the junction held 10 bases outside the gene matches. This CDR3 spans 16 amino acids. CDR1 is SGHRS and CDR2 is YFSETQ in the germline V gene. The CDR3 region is CASSKRTGEPYTEAFF. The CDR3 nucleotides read TGCGCCAGCAGCAAGAGGACAGGGGAGCCTTACACTGAAGCTTTCTTT.

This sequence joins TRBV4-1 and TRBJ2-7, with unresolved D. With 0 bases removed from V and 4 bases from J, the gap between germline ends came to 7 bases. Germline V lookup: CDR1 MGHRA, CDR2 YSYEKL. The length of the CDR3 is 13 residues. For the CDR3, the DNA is TGCGCCAGCAGCCAAGATAGGTGGTACGAGCAGTACTTC. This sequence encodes CASSQDRWYEQYF.

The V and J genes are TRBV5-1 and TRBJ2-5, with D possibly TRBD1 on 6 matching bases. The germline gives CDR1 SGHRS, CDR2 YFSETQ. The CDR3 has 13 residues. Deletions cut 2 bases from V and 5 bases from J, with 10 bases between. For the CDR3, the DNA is TGCGCCAGCAGCTTCCTAACAGGGGAGACCCAGTACTTC. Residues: CASSFLTGETQYF.

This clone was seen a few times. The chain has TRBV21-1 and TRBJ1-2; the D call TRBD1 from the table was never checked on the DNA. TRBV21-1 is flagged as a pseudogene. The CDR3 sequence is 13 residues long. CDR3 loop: CASSQTAVYGYTF. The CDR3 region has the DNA TGTGCCAGCAGCCAGACAGCAGTCTATGGCTACACCTTC.

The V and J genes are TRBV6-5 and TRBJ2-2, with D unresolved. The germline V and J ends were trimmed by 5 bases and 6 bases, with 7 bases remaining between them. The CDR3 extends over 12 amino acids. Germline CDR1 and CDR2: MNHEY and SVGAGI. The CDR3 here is CASSKRSGELFF. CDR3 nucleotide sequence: TGTGCCAGCAGTAAAAGGTCCGGGGAGCTGTTTTTT.

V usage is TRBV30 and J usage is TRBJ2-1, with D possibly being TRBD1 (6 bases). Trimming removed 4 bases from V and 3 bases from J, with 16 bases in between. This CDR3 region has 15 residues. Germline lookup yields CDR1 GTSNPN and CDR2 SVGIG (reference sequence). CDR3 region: CAWTDRTDYYNEQFF. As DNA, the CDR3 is TGTGCCTGGACTGACAGGACAGATTACTACAATGAGCAGTTCTTC.

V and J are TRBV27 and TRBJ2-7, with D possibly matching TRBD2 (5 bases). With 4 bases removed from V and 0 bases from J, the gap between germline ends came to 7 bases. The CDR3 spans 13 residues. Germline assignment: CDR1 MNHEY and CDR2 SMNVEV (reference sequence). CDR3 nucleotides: TGTGCCAGCAGTTCCGGGGTCTCCTACGAGCAGTACTTC. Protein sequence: CASSSGVSYEQYF.

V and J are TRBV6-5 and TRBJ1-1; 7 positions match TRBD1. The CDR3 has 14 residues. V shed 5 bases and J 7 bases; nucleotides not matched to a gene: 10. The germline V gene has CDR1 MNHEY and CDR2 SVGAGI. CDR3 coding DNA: TGTGCCAGCAGTGCCAGGACAGGATCATTTGAAGCTTTCTTT. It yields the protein CASSARTGSFEAFF.

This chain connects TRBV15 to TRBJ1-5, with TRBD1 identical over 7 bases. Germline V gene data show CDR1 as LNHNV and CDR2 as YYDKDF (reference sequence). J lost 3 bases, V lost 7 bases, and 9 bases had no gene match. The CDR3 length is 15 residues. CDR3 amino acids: CATTPGQSLNQPQHF. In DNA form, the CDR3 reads TGTGCCACCACCCCGGGACAGAGCCTCAATCAGCCCCAGCATTTT.

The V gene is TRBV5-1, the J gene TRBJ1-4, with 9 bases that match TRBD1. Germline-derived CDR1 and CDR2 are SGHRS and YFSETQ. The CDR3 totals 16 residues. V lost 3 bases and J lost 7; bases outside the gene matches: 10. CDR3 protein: CASSWIAGQGGEKLFF. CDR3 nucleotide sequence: TGCGCCAGCAGCTGGATTGCGGGACAGGGAGGTGAAAAACTGTTTTTT.

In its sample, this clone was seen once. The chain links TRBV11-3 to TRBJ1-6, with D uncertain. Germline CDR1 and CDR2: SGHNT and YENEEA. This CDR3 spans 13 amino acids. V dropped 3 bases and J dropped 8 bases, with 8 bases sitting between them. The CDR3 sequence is CASSLYSDSPLHF. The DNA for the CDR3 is TGTGCCAGCAGCTTGTATTCCGATTCACCCCTCCACTTT.

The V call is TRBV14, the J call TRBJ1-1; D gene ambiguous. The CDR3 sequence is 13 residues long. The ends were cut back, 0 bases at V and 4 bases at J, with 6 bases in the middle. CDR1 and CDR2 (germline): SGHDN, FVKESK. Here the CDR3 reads CASSQDGVTEAFF. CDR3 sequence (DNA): TGTGCCAGCAGCCAAGATGGGGTCACTGAAGCTTTCTTT.

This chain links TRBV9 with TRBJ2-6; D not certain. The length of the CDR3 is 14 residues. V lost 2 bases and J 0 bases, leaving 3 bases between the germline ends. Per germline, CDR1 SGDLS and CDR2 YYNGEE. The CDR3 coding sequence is TGTGCCAGCAGCGTCCACTCTGGGGCCAACGTCCTGACTTTC. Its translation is CASSVHSGANVLTF.